The clone carrying this TCR beta chain turned up a few times. Authors of the study amplified TCR beta CDR3 regions from RNA transcripts. A first-round RT-PCR of the TCR CDR3 used the HTBI primer set. From the multiplex PCR reads, TCRdb called clonotypes with MiXCR, one entry per CDR3 protein. The table includes 560,000 or so distinct CDR3 sequences, about 20% detected once. This sample is drawn from a study of T cells in Graves' hyperthyroidism and ophthalmopathy. Clinical symptoms, serum thyroxine and TRAb, thyroid ultrasound and orbital computed tomography were used for the diagnoses. Trimming took off 4 bases at V and 1 base at J, with 14 bases between the two ends. The CDR3 totals 14 residues. Germline V gene data show CDR1 as DFQATT and CDR2 as SNEGSKA (reference sequence).

The sequence was obtained from a man aged 40-49 years with Graves' ophthalmopathy. Sample: blood. V and J are TRBV20-1 and TRBJ2-7; D is uncertain. The CDR3 DNA is TGCAGTGCTATCCCTCGTGGTGATTCCTACGAGCAGTACTTC. This codes for CSAIPRGDSYEQYF.